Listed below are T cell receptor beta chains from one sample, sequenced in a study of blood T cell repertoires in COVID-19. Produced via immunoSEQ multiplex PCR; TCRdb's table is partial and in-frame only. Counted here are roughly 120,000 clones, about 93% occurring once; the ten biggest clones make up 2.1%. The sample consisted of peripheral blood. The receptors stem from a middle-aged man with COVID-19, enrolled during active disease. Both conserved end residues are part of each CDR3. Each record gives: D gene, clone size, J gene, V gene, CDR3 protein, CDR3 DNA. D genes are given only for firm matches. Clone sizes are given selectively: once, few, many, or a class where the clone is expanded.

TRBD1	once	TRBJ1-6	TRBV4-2	CASSQGVGTGDNSPLHF	TGTGCCAGCAGCCAAGGGGTAGGCACAGGGGATAATTCACCCCTCCACTTT
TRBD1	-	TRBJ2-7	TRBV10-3	CAISQPGGPYEQYF	TGTGCCATCAGTCAACCAGGGGGTCCCTACGAGCAGTACTTC
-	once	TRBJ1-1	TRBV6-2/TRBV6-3	CASSYVPTVNTEAFF	TGTGCCAGCAGTTACGTCCCGACAGTGAACACTGAAGCTTTCTTT
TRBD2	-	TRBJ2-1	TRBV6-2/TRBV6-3	CASSFRREAGVRYNEQFF	TGTGCCAGCAGTTTCCGACGGGAAGCGGGAGTAAGGTACAATGAGCAGTTCTTC
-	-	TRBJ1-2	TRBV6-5	CASREGGSHGYTF	TGTGCCAGCCGGGAGGGAGGCTCCCATGGCTACACCTTC
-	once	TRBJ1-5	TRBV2	CASSGQDTSNQPQHF	TGTGCCAGCAGTGGGCAGGATACTAGCAATCAGCCCCAGCATTTT
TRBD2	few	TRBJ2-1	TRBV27	CASSLQTSANTEQFF	TGTGCCAGCAGTTTACAGACTAGCGCAAATACGGAGCAGTTCTTC
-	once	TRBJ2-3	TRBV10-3	CAISDGLAGTDTQYF	TGTGCCATCAGTGATGGCCTAGCCGGCACAGATACGCAGTATTTT
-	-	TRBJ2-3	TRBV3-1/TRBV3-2	CASSQVGGTDTQYF	TGTGCCAGCAGCCAAGTGGGCGGCACAGATACGCAGTATTTT
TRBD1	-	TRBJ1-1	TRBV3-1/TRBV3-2	CASGTGALNTEAFF	TGTGCCAGCGGGACAGGGGCCTTGAACACTGAAGCTTTCTTT
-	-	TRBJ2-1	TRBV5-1	CASSGGASSSYNEQFF	TGCGCCAGCAGCGGGGGCGCTAGTAGCTCCTACAATGAGCAGTTCTTC
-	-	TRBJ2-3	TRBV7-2	CASSLVEGTDTQYF	TGTGCCAGCAGCTTAGTAGAGGGCACAGATACGCAGTATTTT
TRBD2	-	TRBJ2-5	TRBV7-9	CASSLAWGGETQYF	TGTGCCAGCAGCTTAGCGTGGGGGGGAGAGACCCAGTACTTC
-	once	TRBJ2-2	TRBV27	CASSPTYGVSTGELFF	TGTGCCAGCAGCCCAACTTACGGGGTTTCGACCGGGGAGCTGTTTTTT
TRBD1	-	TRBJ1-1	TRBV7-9	CASSLAGGQGAFF	TGTGCCAGCAGCTTAGCAGGGGGCCAGGGAGCTTTCTTT
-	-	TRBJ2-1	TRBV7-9	CATRGGNEQFF	TGTGCCACTCGAGGGGGCAATGAGCAGTTCTTC
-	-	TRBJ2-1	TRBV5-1	CASSLDGSPYNEQFF	TGCGCCAGCAGCTTGGACGGGAGTCCTTACAATGAGCAGTTCTTC
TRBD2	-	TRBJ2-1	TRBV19	CASSVAGTSGRRASYNEQFF	TGTGCCAGTAGTGTAGCCGGGACTAGCGGGAGGAGGGCCTCCTACAATGAGCAGTTCTTC
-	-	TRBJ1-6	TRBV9	CASSGTGGSPLHF	TGTGCCAGCAGCGGTACGGGAGGCTCACCCCTCCACTTT
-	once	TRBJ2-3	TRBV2	CAYLGEKTDTQYF	TGTGCCTACCTTGGGGAGAAGACAGATACGCAGTATTTT
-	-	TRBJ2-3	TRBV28	CASSNRGAQYF	TGTGCCAGCAGTAACCGAGGTGCGCAGTATTTT
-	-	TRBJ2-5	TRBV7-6	CASSTNRAIQETQYF	TGTGCCAGCAGCACGAACAGGGCCATACAAGAGACCCAGTACTTC
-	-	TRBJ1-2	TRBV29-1	CSVAANYGYTF	TGCAGCGTTGCTGCGAACTATGGCTACACCTTC
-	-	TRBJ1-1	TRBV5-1	CASSLSGQNTEAFF	TGCGCCAGCAGCTTGTCGGGTCAGAACACTGAAGCTTTCTTT
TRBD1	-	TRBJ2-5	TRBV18	CASSPGTGRETQYF	TGTGCCAGCTCACCTGGGACAGGTCGAGAGACCCAGTACTTC
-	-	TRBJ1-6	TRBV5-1	CASSLVSSYNSPLHF	TGCGCCAGCAGCTTGGTTAGCTCCTATAATTCACCCCTCCACTTT
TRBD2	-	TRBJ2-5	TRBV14	CASSQGLAGGPGETQYF	TGTGCCAGCAGCCAGGGGCTAGCGGGAGGCCCTGGAGAGACCCAGTACTTC
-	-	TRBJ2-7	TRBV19	CASSIFQGLSYEQYF	TGTGCCAGTAGTATATTCCAGGGCCTTTCCTACGAGCAGTACTTC
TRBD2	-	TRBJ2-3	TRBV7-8	CASSSGRIGTQYF	TGTGCCAGCAGCTCCGGGAGGATAGGTACGCAGTATTTT
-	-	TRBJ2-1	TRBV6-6	CASSHHRQSYHPREYNEQFF	TGTGCCAGCAGTCACCATAGACAGAGTTATCACCCCCGGGAGTACAATGAGCAGTTCTTC
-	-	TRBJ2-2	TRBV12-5	CASGRGTGNTGELFF	TGTGCTAGTGGTCGCGGGACGGGGAACACCGGGGAGCTGTTTTTT
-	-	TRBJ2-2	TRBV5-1	CASSLTPGLNTGELFF	TGCGCCAGCAGCTTGACCCCGGGATTGAACACCGGGGAGCTGTTTTTT
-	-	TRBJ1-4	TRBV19	CASRPHREEKLFF	TGTGCCAGTAGACCTCACAGGGAGGAAAAACTGTTTTTT
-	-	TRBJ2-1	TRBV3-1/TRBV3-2	CASSQALEQFF	TGTGCCAGCAGCCAGGCTTTAGAGCAGTTCTTC
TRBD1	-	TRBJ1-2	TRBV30	CACQGAGYGYTF	TGTGCCTGCCAGGGGGCGGGATATGGCTACACCTTC
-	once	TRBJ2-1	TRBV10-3	CAISGRLPLGNEQFF	TGTGCCATCAGTGGGAGGCTACCCCTGGGGAATGAGCAGTTCTTC
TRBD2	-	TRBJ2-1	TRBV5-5	CASLMVGGSSYNEQFF	TGTGCCAGCCTGATGGTGGGCGGGAGCTCCTACAATGAGCAGTTCTTC
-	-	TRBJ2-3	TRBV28	CASSPTRDTQYF	TGTGCCAGCAGTCCCACCAGGGATACGCAGTATTTT
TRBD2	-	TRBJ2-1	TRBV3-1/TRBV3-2	CASNPSGGRGSEQFF	TGTGCCAGCAACCCCTCTGGAGGGAGGGGTAGTGAGCAGTTCTTC
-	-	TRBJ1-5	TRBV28	CASSRTQGRGNQPQHF	TGTGCCAGCAGTCGTACCCAGGGGAGGGGCAATCAGCCCCAGCATTTT
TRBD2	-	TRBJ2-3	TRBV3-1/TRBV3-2	CASAGGRFSTDTQYF	TGTGCCAGCGCCGGGGGGAGATTTAGCACAGATACGCAGTATTTT
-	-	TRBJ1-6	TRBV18	CASSESGNSPLHF	TGTGCCAGCTCCGAGAGCGGGAATTCACCCCTCCACTTT
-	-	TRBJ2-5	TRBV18	CASSLDRIGETQYF	TGTGCCAGCTCACTCGACAGGATAGGAGAGACCCAGTACTTC
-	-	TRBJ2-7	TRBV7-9	CAAGGEPYEQYF	TGTGCCGCCGGCGGGGAGCCGTACGAGCAGTACTTC
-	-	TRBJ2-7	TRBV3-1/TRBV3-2	CASSQNRVEQYF	TGTGCCAGCAGCCAAAATCGGGTCGAGCAGTACTTC
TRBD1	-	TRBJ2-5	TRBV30	CAWNRGVETQYF	TGTGCCTGGAACAGGGGGGTAGAGACCCAGTACTTC
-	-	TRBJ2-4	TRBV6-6	CASSYPRDLAKNIQYF	TGTGCCAGCAGTTACCCCCGGGATCTAGCCAAAAACATTCAGTACTTC
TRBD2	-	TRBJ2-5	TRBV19	CASSIGPAGDFRETQYF	TGTGCCAGTAGTATAGGCCCGGCGGGAGATTTCCGAGAGACCCAGTACTTC
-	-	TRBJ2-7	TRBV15	CATSRGQGPYEQYF	TGTGCCACCAGCAGAGGGCAGGGGCCCTACGAGCAGTACTTC
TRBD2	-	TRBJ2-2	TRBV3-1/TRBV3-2	CASSLAGTSDGELFF	TGTGCCAGTTCTCTAGCCGGGACTAGCGACGGGGAGCTGTTTTTT
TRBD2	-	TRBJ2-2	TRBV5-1	CASSLGLAGVTGTGELFF	TGCGCCAGCAGCCTCGGACTAGCGGGAGTAACTGGCACCGGGGAGCTGTTTTTT
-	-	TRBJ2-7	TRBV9	CASSVGQKSSYEQYF	TGTGCCAGCAGCGTAGGACAGAAGTCATCCTACGAGCAGTACTTC
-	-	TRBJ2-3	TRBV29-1	CSVLPRGREAQITQYF	TGCAGCGTCCTACCCCGCGGGCGTGAGGCACAGATTACGCAGTATTTT
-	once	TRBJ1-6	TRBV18	CASSPQVSDNSPLHF	TGTGCCAGCTCACCCCAAGTTTCGGATAATTCACCCCTCCACTTT
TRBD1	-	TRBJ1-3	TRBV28	CASSLPTGAGNTIYF	TGTGCCAGCAGTTTACCTACAGGGGCAGGAAACACCATATATTTT
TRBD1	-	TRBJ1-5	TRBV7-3	CASSAGQYQPQHF	TGTGCCAGCAGCGCGGGACAGTATCAGCCCCAGCATTTT
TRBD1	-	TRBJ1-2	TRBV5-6	CASSYETGGRNGYTF	TGTGCCAGCAGCTACGAGACAGGGGGCAGAAATGGCTACACCTTC
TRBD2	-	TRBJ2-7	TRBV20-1	CSAGRGWEQYF	TGCAGTGCGGGGAGGGGTTGGGAGCAGTACTTC